The 14 T cell receptor beta chains listed next were all sequenced from one sample in a study of siplizumab effects on memory and regulatory T cells (dated by TCRdb to about 2019). The library was produced with the immunoSEQ multiplex PCR assay. The table comes from immuneACCESS by way of TCRdb, which keeps in-frame sequences with V and J called. Part of the clones is missing from these tables; in studies checked, under half for an unresolved V gene and the rest for unknown reasons. This sample gives some 110,000 clones in total; under 95% of them show up just once. The ten top clones hold 0.32% of the sample. The sample taken for sequencing was CD4+ T cells sorted from blood. Receptors originate from a human donor in good health.

The chain carries TRBV6-1 and TRBJ1-2, with 7 bases lining up with TRBD1. The CDR3 runs 15 residues. After removal of 4 bases from V and 0 bases from J, the junction contained 5 bases not matched to a gene. Germline assignment: CDR1 MNHNS and CDR2 SASEGT. CDR3 sequence (DNA): TGTGCCAGCAGTGCCGGGACAGATCCTAACTATGGCTACACCTTC. It specifies CASSAGTDPNYGYTF.

The DNA of the CDR3 is TGTGCCAGCAGTGGAAGCGGGATCTTGAATGAGCAGTTCTTC. Translating gives CASSGSGILNEQFF. This chain uses TRBV25-1 with TRBJ2-1; 7 bases match TRBD2. Germline assignment: CDR1 MGHDK and CDR2 SYGVNS. V shed 4 bases, J shed 7 bases, and the junction held 7 bases outside the gene matches. The CDR3 sequence is 14 residues long.

The chain couples TRBV2 to TRBJ2-2, with 11 bases lining up with TRBD1. The V gene's germline CDR1 is SNHLY and CDR2 FYNNEI. Unmatched junction bases numbered 5, after V lost 7 bases and J lost 7 bases. There are 14 residues in the CDR3. CDR3 sequence: CASTGTGGHGELFF. The DNA of the CDR3 is TGTGCCAGCACGGGGACAGGGGGTCACGGGGAGCTGTTTTTT. The full variable domain, its missing parts supplied by reference TRBV2 and TRBJ2-2, is EPEVTQTPSHQVTQMGQEVILRCVPISNHLYFYWYRQILGQKVEFLVSFYNNEISEKSEIFDDQFSVERPDGSNFTLKIRSTKLEDSAMYFCASTGTGGHGELFFGEGSRLTVL.

This chain joins TRBV6-4 and TRBJ2-3; perhaps TRBD1 as D (5 bases). Germline V lookup: CDR1 MRHNA, CDR2 SNTAGT. V lost 6 bases and J 0 bases, leaving 16 bases between the germline ends. The CDR3 covers 16 residues. Here the CDR3 DNA reads TGTGCCAGCAGCCAGACAGAATTTACTAGCACAGATACGCAGTATTTT. Its translation is CASSQTEFTSTDTQYF.

J is TRBJ1-3 and V is TRBV30, with D hard to call. This CDR3 is built from 13 residues. Trimming shortened V by 6 bases and J by 2 bases, and 11 bases separated the two germline ends. Germline CDR1 is GTSNPN and CDR2 is SVGIG (reference sequence). The CDR3 sequence is CACGEQAGNTIYF. The CDR3 DNA reads TGTGCCTGCGGGGAGCAGGCTGGAAACACCATATATTTT.

There are a few counts of this clone. The chain combines TRBV11-2 with TRBJ1-1; no definite D call. Germline CDR1 and CDR2: SGHAT and FQNNGV. V lost 0 bases and J 8 bases, leaving 10 bases between the germline ends. There are 13 residues in the CDR3. The CDR3 DNA is TGTGCCAGCAGCTTAGATCTGAGCAGGGAAGCTTTCTTT. Amino acids: CASSLDLSREAFF.

The gene calls are TRBV7-8 and TRBJ2-1; D possibly corresponds to TRBD2 (6 bases). The CDR3 length is 16 residues. Germline assignment: CDR1 SGHVS and CDR2 FQNEAQ. Trimming removed 5 bases at V and 7 bases at J, with 21 bases between. CDR3 sequence (DNA): TGTGCCAGCAGCCTCCTTAGAGGCGGGATCGGGAATGAGCAGTTCTTC. Translation: CASSLLRGGIGNEQFF.

The rearrangement uses TRBV7-9 and TRBJ2-7, with TRBD2 as a possible D gene (5 bases). CDR3 size: 14 residues. V was trimmed by 5 bases and J by 2 bases, leaving 13 bases between them. Germline loops: CDR1 SEHNR, CDR2 FQNEAQ (reference sequence). CDR3 amino acids: CASSAAVNPYEQYF. DNA for the CDR3: TGTGCCAGCAGCGCAGCGGTCAATCCCTACGAGCAGTACTTC.

V and J are TRBV10-3 and TRBJ1-6, with D uncertain. The V gene lost 4 bases and the J gene lost 17 bases, with 15 bases spanning the gap. Germline V gene sequence: CDR1 ENHRY, CDR2 SYGVKD. The CDR3 consists of 12 residues. CDR3 DNA sequence: TGTGCCATCAGTGGCTCGGCGACACGGGTCCACTTT. Its protein product is CAISGSATRVHF.

Here the CDR3 reads CASSLSYGSYEQYF. The CDR3 DNA is TGTGCCAGCAGCTTGTCGTACGGATCCTACGAGCAGTACTTC. This chain joins TRBV5-5 and TRBJ2-7; no clear D. With 1 base removed from V and 1 base from J, the gap between germline ends came to 9 bases. CDR3 length equals 14 residues. Per germline, CDR1 SGHKS and CDR2 YYEKEE (reference sequence).

V usage is TRBV13 and J usage is TRBJ1-6; weak D call: TRBD1 (6 bases). The CDR3 totals 16 residues. CDR1 and CDR2 from the germline V gene are PRHDT and FYEKMQ (reference sequence). V lost 3 bases and J lost 5, with 14 bases in between. Written as DNA, the CDR3 is TGTGCCAGCAGCTTTAAGACAGGTCTGAATAATTCACCCCTCCACTTT. It codes for CASSFKTGLNNSPLHF.

The J gene is TRBJ2-1, the V gene TRBV7-9, with unresolved D. Germline V gene lookup returns CDR1 SEHNR and CDR2 FQNEAQ (reference sequence). Trimming shortened V by 2 bases and J by 4 bases, and 12 bases separated the two germline ends. The CDR3 covers 15 residues. CDR3 DNA: TGTGCCAGCAGCTTATCCCACCGTCTGTACAATGAGCAGTTCTTC. Its protein is CASSLSHRLYNEQFF.

This chain connects TRBV10-3 to TRBJ2-6; the D gene is possibly TRBD1 (6 bases). The V gene lost 0 bases and the J gene lost 0 bases, with 12 bases spanning the gap. There are 18 residues in the CDR3. CDR1 is ENHRY, CDR2 SYGVKD, per germline. The chain's CDR3 is CAISESAGASSGANVLTF. DNA for the CDR3: TGTGCCATCAGTGAGTCGGCAGGGGCGAGCTCTGGGGCCAACGTCCTGACTTTC.

This clone has more than one count but fewer than ten. J is TRBJ2-3 and V is TRBV2, with D hard to call. Trimming removed 3 bases from V and 1 base from J, with 8 bases in between. The CDR3 loop spans 14 amino acids. Looked up from germline, CDR1 is SNHLY and CDR2 is FYNNEI. The chain's CDR3 is CASSDIRGTDTQYF. For the CDR3, the DNA is TGTGCCAGCAGTGACATCCGGGGCACAGATACGCAGTATTTT.